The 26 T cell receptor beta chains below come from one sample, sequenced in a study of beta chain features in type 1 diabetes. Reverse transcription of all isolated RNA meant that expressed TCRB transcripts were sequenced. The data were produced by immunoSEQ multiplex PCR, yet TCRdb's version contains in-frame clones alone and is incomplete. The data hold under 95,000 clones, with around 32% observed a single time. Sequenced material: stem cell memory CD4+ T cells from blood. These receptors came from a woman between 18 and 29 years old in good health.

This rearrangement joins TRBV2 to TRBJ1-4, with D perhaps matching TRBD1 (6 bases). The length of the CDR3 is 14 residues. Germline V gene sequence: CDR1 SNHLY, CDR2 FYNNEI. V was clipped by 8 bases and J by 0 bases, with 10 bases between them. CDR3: CASSWGPTNEKLFF. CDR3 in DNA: TGTGCCAGCTCCTGGGGGCCAACTAATGAAAAACTGTTTTTT.

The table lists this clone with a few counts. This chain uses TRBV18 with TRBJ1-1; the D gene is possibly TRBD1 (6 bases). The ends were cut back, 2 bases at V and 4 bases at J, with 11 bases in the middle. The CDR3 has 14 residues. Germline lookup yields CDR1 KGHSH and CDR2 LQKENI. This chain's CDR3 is CASSPRQEVTEAFF. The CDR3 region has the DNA TGTGCCAGCTCACCAAGACAGGAGGTCACTGAAGCTTTCTTT.

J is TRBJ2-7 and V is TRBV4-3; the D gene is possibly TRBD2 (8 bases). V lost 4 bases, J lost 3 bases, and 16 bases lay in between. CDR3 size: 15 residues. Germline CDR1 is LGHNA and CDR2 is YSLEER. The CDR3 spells CASSPGGTASYEQYF. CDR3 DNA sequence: TGCGCCAGCAGCCCGGGGGGGACAGCGAGCTACGAGCAGTACTTC.

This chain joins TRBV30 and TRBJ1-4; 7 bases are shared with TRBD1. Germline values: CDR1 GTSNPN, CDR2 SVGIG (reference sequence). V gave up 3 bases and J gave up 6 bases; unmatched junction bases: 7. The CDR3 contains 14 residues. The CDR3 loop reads CAWRVTGIDEKLFF. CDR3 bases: TGTGCCTGGAGAGTGACAGGGATCGATGAAAAACTGTTTTTT.

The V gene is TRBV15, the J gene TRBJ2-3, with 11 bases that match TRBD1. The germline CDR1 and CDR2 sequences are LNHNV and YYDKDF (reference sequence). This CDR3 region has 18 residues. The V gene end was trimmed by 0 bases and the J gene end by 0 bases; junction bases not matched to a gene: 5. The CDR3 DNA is TGTGCCACCAGCAGAGATGGGACAGGGGGTTCTAGCACAGATACGCAGTATTTT. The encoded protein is CATSRDGTGGSSTDTQYF.

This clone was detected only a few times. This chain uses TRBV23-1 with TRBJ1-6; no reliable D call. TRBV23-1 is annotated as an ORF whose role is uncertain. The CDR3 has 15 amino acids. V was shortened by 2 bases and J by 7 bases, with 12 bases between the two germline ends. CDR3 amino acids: CASSQIVVNNSPLHF. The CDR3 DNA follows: TGCGCCAGCAGTCAAATAGTCGTGAACAATTCACCCCTCCACTTT.

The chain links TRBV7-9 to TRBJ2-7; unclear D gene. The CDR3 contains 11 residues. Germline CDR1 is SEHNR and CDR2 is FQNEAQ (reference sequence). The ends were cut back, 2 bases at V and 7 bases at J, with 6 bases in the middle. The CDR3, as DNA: TGTGCCAGCAGCTTATCGCAGGAGCAGTACTTC. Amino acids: CASSLSQEQYF.

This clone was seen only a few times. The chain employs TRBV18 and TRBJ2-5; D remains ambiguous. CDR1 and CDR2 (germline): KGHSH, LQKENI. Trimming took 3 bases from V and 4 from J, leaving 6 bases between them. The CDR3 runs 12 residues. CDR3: CASSPTRETQYF. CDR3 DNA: TGTGCCAGCTCACCCACGAGAGAGACCCAGTACTTC.

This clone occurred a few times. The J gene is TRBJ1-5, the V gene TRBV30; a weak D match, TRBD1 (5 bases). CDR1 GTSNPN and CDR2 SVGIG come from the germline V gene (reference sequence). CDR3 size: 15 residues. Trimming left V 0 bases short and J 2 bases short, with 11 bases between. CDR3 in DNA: TGTGCCTGGAGTGTACAGGTTCGGGGCAATCAGCCCCAGCATTTT. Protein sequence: CAWSVQVRGNQPQHF.

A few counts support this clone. For the CDR3, the DNA is TGTGCCTGGACCGTGCAGGGGAACCCCTATGGCTACACCTTC. Protein: CAWTVQGNPYGYTF. The gene calls are TRBV30 and TRBJ1-2; tentatively, D is TRBD1 (6 bases). Per germline, CDR1 GTSNPN and CDR2 SVGIG (reference sequence). There are 14 residues in the CDR3. V lost 4 bases and J lost 4, with 16 bases in between.

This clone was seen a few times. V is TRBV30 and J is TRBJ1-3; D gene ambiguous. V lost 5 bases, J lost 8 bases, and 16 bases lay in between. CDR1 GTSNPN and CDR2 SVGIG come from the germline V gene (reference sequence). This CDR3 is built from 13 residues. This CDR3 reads CAWCRDRADTIYF. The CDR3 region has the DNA TGTGCCTGGTGCCGGGATAGGGCGGACACCATATATTTT.

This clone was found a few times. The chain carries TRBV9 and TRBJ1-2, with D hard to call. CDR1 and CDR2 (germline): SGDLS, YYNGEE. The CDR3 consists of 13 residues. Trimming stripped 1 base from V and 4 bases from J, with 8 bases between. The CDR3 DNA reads TGTGCCAGCAGCGTACTTGGCAGCTATGGCTACACCTTC. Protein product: CASSVLGSYGYTF. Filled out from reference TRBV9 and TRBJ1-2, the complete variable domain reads DSGVTQTPKHLITATGQRVTLRCSPRSGDLSVYWYQQSLDQGLQFLIQYYNGEERAKGNILERFSAQQFPDLHSELNLSSLELGDSALYFCASSVLGSYGYTFGSGTRLTVV.

The CDR3 region is CASTGRQLTGELFF. CDR3 DNA: TGTGCCAGCACAGGAAGACAGTTAACCGGGGAGCTGTTTTTT. The chain recombines TRBV2 with TRBJ2-2, with D perhaps TRBD1 (5 bases). The CDR3 runs 14 residues. Germline V gene lookup returns CDR1 SNHLY and CDR2 FYNNEI. V gave up 7 bases and J gave up 5 bases, with 14 bases separating them.

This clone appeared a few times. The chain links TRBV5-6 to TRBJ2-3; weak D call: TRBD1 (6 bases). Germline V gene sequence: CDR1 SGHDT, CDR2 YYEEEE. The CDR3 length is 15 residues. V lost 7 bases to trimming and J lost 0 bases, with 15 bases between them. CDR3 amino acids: CASRVQGSSTDTQYF. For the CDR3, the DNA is TGTGCCAGCCGAGTACAGGGTTCTAGCACAGATACGCAGTATTTT.

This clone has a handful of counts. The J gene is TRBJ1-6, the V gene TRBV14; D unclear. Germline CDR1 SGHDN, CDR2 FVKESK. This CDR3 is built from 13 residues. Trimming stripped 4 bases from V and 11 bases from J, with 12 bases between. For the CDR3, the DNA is TGTGCCAGCAGCCTAGGACTAAAGGCACCCCTCCACTTT. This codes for CASSLGLKAPLHF.

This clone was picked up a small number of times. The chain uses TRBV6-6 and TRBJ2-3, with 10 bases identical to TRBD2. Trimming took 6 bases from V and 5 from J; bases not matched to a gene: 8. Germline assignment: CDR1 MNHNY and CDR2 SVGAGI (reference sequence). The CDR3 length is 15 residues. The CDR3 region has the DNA TGTGCCAGCAGCCCTACTAGCGGGATAGGAGATACGCAGTATTTT. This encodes CASSPTSGIGDTQYF.

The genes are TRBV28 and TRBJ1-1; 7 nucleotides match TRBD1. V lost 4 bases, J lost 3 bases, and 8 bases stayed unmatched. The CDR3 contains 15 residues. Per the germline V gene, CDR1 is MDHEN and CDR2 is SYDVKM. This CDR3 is CASSSEGASDTEAFF. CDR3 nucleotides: TGTGCCAGCAGTTCTGAGGGGGCGAGCGACACTGAAGCTTTCTTT. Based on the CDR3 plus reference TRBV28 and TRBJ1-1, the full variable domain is DVKVTQSSRYLVKRTGEKVFLECVQDMDHENMFWYRQDPGLGLRLIYFSYDVKMKEKGDIPEGYSVSREKKERFSLILESASTNQTSMYLCASSSEGASDTEAFFGQGTRLTVV.

CDR3: CASSQEQGQGEKLFF. CDR3 bases: TGTGCCAGCAGCCAAGAACAGGGACAAGGTGAAAAACTGTTTTTT. The chain joins TRBV4-2 to TRBJ1-4; D is possibly TRBD1 (6 bases). V was shortened by 0 bases and J by 7 bases, with 12 bases between the two germline ends. CDR3 length: 15 residues. Germline V lookup: CDR1 LGHNA, CDR2 YNFKEQ.

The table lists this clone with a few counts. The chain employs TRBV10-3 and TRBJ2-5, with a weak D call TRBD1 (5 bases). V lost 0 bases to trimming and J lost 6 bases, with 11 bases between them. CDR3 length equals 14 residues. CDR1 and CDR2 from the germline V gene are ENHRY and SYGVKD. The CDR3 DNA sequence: TGTGCCATCAGTGAGTCCGCAGGGCCTCAGACCCAGTACTTC. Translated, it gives CAISESAGPQTQYF.

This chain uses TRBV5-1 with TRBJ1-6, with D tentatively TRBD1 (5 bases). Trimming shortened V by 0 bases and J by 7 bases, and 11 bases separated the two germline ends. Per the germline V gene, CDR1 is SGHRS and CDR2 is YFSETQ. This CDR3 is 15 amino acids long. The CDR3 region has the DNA TGCGCCAGCAGCTTGGTGGGGCCTGCGAATTCACCCCTCCACTTT. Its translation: CASSLVGPANSPLHF. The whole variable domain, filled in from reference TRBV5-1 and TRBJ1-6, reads KAGVTQTPRYLIKTRGQQVTLSCSPISGHRSVSWYQQTPGQGLQFLFEYFSETQRNKGNFPGRFSGRQFSNSRSEMNVSTLELGDSALYLCASSLVGPANSPLHFGNGTRLTVT.

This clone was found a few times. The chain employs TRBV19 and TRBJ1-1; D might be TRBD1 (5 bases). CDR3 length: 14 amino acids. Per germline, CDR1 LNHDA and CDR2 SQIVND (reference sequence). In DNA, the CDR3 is TGTGTCTATGATCTCAGGGTCGTGAACACTGAAGCTTTCTTT. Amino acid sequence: CVYDLRVVNTEAFF.

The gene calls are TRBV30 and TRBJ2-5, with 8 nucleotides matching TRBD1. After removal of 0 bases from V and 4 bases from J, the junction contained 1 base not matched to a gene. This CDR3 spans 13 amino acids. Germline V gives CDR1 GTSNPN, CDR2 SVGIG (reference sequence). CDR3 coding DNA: TGTGCCTGGAGTGTACAGGGGGGAGAGACCCAGTACTTC. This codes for CAWSVQGGETQYF. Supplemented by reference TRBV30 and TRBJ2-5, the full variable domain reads SQTIHQWPATLVQPVGSPLSLECTVEGTSNPNLYWYRQAAGRGLQLLFYSVGIGQISSEVPQNLSASRPQDRQFILSSKKLLLSDSGFYLCAWSVQGGETQYFGPGTRLLVL.

As DNA, the CDR3 is TGTGCCAGCAGTCAAGGACAGGGTTGGGAAAAACTGTTTTTT. This sequence encodes CASSQGQGWEKLFF. The rearrangement uses TRBV6-5 and TRBJ1-4, with 8 nucleotides matching TRBD1. V lost 5 bases and J lost 8; bases outside the gene matches: 7. The CDR3 spans 14 residues. Germline lookup yields CDR1 MNHEY and CDR2 SVGAGI.

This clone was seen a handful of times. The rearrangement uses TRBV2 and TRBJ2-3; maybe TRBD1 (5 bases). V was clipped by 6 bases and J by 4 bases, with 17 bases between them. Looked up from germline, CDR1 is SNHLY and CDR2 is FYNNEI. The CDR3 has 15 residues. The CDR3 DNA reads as TGTGCCAGCAGGGCTGGACAAACGGTAGCAGATACGCAGTATTTT. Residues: CASRAGQTVADTQYF.

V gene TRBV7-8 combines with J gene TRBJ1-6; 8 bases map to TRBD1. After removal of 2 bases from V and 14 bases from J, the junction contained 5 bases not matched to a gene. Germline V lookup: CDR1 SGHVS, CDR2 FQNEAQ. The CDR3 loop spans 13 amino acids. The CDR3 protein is CASSLQGASSLHF. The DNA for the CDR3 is TGTGCCAGCAGCTTACAGGGGGCTAGCTCCCTCCACTTT.

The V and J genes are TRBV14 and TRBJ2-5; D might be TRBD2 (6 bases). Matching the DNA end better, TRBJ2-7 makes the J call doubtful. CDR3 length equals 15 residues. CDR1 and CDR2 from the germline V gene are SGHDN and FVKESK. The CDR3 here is CASSQDLAGTYEQYF. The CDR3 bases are TGTGCCAGCAGCCAAGATCTGGCGGGGACCTACGAGCAGTACTTC.